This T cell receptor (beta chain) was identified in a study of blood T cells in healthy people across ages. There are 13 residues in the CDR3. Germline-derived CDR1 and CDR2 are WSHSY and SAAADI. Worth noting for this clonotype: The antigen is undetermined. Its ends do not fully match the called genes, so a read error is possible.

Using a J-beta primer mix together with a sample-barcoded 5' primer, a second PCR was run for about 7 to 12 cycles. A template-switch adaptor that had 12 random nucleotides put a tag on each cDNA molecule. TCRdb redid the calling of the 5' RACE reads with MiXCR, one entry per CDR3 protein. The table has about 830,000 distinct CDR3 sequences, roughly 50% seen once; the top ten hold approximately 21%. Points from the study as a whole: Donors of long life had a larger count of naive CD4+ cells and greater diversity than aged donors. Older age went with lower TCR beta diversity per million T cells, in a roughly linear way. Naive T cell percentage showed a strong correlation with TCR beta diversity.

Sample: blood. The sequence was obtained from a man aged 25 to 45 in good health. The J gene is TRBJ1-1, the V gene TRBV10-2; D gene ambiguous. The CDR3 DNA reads TGCGCCAGTAGTGCACGGGAGGGCACTGAAGCTTTCTTT. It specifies CASSAREGTEAFF.